The 7 T cell receptor beta chains reported below all come from one sample, sequenced in a study of control samples from healthy donors and cancer patients. TCRdb's copy holds only in-frame clones and misses some; the assay was immunoSEQ multiplex PCR. The sample yields around 130,000 clones, 80% to 90% seen once. The sequencing input was blood. Every receptor here comes from a young man in good health.

This sequence joins TRBV5-8 and TRBJ1-2; D remains unclear. Germline-derived CDR1 and CDR2 are SGHTS and YDEGEE. Trimming cost V 4 bases and J 4 bases, with 11 bases left between them. CDR3 size: 13 residues. DNA of the CDR3: TGTGCCAGCAGCCTCCATGAAGGCTATGGCTACACCTTC. Its protein is CASSLHEGYGYTF.

V gene TRBV14 combines with J gene TRBJ1-1; 8 bases fit TRBD1. Germline V CDR1 and CDR2: SGHDN, FVKESK. V shed 3 bases and J 5 bases; nucleotides not matched to a gene: 8. CDR3 length: 15 residues. CDR3 protein: CASSQSAGGWTEAFF. CDR3 coding DNA: TGTGCCAGCAGCCAGTCTGCAGGGGGCTGGACTGAAGCTTTCTTT.

The rearrangement links TRBV19 to TRBJ1-1; 8 bases align to TRBD1. The CDR3 consists of 14 residues. Germline values: CDR1 LNHDA, CDR2 SQIVND (reference sequence). Trimming removed 3 bases from V and 10 bases from J; junction bases left unmatched: 10. The CDR3 reads CASSIEAGGSGAFF. DNA for the CDR3: TGTGCCAGTAGTATTGAGGCAGGGGGCTCGGGAGCTTTCTTT.

V gene TRBV5-3 combines with J gene TRBJ1-1, with D maybe TRBD1 (5 bases). TRBV5-3 falls under the ORF class, with uncertain function. CDR3 length: 13 amino acids. V shed 6 bases and J shed 6 bases, with 15 bases lying between them. CDR3 protein: CARTSKGRAEAFF. CDR3 sequence (DNA): TGTGCCAGAACTTCAAAGGGGAGAGCTGAAGCTTTCTTT.

The V call is TRBV19, the J call TRBJ1-2; 11 nucleotides align to TRBD1. CDR1 and CDR2 (germline): LNHDA, SQIVND (reference sequence). With 6 bases clipped from V and 4 bases from J, the junction kept 4 bases outside the gene matches. CDR3 length: 14 amino acids. As DNA, the CDR3 is TGTGCCAGTAGGATGGGACAGGGGGGCTATGGCTACACCTTC. Translating it yields CASRMGQGGYGYTF.

The chain uses TRBV29-1 and TRBJ2-5; D uncertain. This CDR3 is 12 amino acids long. Germline CDR1 reads SQVTM; CDR2 reads ANQGSEA. V dropped 7 bases and J dropped 4 bases, with 13 bases sitting between them. In DNA form, the CDR3 reads TGCAGCGCCCGAAGGGAAGGAGAGACCCAGTACTTC. The encoded protein is CSARREGETQYF. Full variable domain (outside the CDR3, taken from reference TRBV29-1 and TRBJ2-5): SAVISQKPSRDICQRGTSLTIQCQVDSQVTMMFWYRQQPGQSLTLIATANQGSEATYESGFVIDKFPISRPNLTFSTLTVSNMSPEDSSIYLCSARREGETQYFGPGTRLLVL.

This chain uses TRBV6-5 with TRBJ1-6; D is possibly TRBD1 (6 bases). The CDR3 totals 15 residues. V lost 2 bases, J lost 9 bases, and 14 bases lay in between. CDR1 and CDR2 (germline): MNHEY, SVGAGI. CDR3 sequence: CASSYAGRGGSPLHF. CDR3 coding DNA: TGTGCCAGCAGTTACGCGGGCAGGGGAGGTTCACCCCTCCACTTT.